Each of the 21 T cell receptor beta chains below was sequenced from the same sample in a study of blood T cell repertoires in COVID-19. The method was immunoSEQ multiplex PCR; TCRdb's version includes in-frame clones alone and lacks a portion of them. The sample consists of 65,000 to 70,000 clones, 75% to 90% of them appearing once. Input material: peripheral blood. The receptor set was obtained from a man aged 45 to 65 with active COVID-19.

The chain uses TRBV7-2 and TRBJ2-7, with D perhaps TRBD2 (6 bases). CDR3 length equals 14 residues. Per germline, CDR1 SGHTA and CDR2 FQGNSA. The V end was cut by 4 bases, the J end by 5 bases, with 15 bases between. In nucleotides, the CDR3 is TGTGCCAGCAGCTCCGAAGACGGGAGACACGAGCAGTACTTC. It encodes CASSSEDGRHEQYF.

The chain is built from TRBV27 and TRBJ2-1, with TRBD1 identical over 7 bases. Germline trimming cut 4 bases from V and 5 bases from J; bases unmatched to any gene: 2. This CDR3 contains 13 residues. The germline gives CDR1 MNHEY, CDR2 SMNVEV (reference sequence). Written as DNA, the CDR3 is TGTGCCAGCAGTTGGGGACAGAACAATGAGCAGTTCTTC. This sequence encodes CASSWGQNNEQFF.

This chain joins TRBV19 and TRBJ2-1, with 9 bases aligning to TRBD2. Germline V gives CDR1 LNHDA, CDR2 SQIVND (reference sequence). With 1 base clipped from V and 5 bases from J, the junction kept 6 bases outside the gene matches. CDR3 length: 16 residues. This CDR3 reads CASSIVSGSVHNEQFF. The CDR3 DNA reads TGTGCCAGTAGTATAGTTAGCGGGAGCGTCCACAATGAGCAGTTCTTC.

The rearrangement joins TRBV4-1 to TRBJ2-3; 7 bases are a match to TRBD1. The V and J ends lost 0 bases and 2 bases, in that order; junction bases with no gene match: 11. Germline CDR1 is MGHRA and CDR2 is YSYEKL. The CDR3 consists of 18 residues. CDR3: CASSQDRRPGGYTDTQYF. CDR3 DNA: TGCGCCAGCAGCCAAGATAGAAGGCCAGGGGGTTACACAGATACGCAGTATTTT.

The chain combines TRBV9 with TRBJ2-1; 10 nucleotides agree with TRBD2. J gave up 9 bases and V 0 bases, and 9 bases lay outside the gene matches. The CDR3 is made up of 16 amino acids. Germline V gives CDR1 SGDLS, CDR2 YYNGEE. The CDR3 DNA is TGTGCCAGCAGCGTAGGAGGAGCGGGAGGGGCTATTGAGCAGTTCTTC. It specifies CASSVGGAGGAIEQFF.

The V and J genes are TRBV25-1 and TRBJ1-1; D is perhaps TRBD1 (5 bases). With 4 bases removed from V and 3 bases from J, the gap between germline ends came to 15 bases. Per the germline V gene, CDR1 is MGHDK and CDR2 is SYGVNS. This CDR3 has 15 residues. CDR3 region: CASSGGVGHDTEAFF. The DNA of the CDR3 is TGTGCCAGCAGTGGGGGGGTAGGACACGACACTGAAGCTTTCTTT.

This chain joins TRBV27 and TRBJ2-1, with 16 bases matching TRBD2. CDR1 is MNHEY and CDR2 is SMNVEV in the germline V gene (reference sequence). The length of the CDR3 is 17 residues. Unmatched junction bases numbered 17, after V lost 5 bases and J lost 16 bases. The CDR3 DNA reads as TGTGCCAGCAGTCCGCAGGGACTAGCGGGAGGGGTGTTAAGGCAATTCTTC. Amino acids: CASSPQGLAGGVLRQFF.

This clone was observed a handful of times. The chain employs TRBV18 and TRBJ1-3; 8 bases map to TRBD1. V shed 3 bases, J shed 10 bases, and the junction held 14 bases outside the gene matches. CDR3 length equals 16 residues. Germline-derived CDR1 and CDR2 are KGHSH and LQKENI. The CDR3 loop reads CASSPSAGQGSRTIYF. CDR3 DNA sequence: TGTGCCAGCTCACCTTCTGCAGGACAGGGCTCGAGGACCATATATTTT.

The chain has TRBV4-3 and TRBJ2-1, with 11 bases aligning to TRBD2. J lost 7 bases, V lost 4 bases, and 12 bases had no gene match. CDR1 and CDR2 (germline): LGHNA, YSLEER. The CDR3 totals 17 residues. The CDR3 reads CASSLLVGLAGGNEQFF. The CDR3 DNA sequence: TGCGCCAGCAGCCTATTGGTGGGGCTAGCGGGAGGAAATGAGCAGTTCTTC.

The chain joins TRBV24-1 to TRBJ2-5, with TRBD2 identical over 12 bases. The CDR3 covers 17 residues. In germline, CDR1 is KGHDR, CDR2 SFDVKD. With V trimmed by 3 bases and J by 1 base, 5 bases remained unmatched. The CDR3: CATSDRASGRAQETQYF. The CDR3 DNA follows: TGTGCCACCAGTGATCGCGCTAGCGGGAGGGCCCAAGAGACCCAGTACTTC.

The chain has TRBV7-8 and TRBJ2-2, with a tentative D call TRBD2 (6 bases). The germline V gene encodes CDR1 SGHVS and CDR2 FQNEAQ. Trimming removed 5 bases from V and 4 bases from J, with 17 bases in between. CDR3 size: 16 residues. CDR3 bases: TGTGCCAGCAGCCTAATGGCGGGATGGGGCACCGGGGAGCTGTTTTTT. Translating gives CASSLMAGWGTGELFF.

CDR3 region: CASSFFLTGEYGYTF. CDR3 coding DNA: TGTGCCAGCAGCTTTTTCCTTACAGGGGAATATGGCTACACCTTC. The chain links TRBV7-2 to TRBJ1-2; 7 bases match TRBD1. V dropped 3 bases and J dropped 5; count of bases not matched to a gene: 9. CDR3 length: 15 residues. Germline V gene data show CDR1 as SGHTA and CDR2 as FQGNSA.

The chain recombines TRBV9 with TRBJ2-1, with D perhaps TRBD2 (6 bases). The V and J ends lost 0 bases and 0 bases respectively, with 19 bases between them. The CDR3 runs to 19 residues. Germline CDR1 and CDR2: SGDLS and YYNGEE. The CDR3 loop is CASSVGFGAGRVSYNEQFF. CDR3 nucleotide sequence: TGTGCCAGCAGCGTAGGGTTCGGGGCGGGACGAGTCTCCTACAATGAGCAGTTCTTC.

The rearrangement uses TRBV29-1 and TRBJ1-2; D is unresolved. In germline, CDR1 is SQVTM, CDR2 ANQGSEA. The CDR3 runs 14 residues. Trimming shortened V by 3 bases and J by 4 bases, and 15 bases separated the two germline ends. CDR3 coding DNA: TGCAGCGTTGACACAAGCGGCCAGGCCTATGGCTACACCTTC. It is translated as CSVDTSGQAYGYTF.

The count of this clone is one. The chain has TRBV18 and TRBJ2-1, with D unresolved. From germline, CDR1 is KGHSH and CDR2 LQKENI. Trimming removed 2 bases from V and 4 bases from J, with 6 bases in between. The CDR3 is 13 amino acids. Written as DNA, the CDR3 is TGTGCCAGCTCACCAGGAGCTTACAATGAGCAGTTCTTC. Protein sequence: CASSPGAYNEQFF.

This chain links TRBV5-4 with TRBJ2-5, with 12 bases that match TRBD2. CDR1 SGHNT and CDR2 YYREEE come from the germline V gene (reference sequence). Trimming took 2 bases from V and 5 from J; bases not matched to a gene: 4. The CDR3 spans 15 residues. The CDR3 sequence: CASSFELAGGETQYF. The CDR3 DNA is TGTGCCAGCAGCTTTGAGCTAGCGGGAGGGGAGACCCAGTACTTC.

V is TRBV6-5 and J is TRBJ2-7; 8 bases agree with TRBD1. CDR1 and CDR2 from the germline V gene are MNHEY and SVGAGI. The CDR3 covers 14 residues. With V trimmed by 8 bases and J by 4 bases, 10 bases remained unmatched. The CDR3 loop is CASLTDRGAYEQYF. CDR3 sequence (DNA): TGTGCCAGCCTTACAGACAGGGGCGCGTACGAGCAGTACTTC.

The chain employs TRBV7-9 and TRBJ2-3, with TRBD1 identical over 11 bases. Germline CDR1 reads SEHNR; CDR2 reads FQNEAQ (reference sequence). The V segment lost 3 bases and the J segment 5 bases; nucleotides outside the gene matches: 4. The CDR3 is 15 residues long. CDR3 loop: CASSFGQGAGDTQYF. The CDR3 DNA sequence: TGTGCCAGCAGCTTCGGACAGGGGGCCGGAGATACGCAGTATTTT. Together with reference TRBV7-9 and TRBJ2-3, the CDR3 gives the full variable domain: DTGVSQNPRHKITKRGQNVTFRCDPISEHNRLYWYRQTLGQGPEFLTYFQNEAQLEKSRLLSDRFSAERPKGSFSTLEIQRTEQGDSAMYLCASSFGQGAGDTQYFGPGTRLTVL.

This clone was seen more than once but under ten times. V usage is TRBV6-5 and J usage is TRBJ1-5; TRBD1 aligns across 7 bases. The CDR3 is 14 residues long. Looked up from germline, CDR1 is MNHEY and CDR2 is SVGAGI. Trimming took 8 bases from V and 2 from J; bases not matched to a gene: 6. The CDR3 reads CASLDDRGNQPQHF. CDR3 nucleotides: TGTGCCAGCCTGGACGACAGGGGCAATCAGCCCCAGCATTTT.

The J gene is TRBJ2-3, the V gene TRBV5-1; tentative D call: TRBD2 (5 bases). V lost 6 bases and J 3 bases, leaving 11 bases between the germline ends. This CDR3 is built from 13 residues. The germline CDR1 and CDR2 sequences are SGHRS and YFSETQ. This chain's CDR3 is CASKASSTDTQYF. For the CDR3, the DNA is TGCGCCAGCAAGGCTAGCTCGACAGATACGCAGTATTTT.

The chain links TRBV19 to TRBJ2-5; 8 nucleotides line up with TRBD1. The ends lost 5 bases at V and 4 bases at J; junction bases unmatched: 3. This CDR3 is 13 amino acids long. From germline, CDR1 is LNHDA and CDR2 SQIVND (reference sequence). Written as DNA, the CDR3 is TGTGCCAGTAGTGTAACAGGGGGAGAGACCCAGTACTTC. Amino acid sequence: CASSVTGGETQYF.